Each of the 26 T cell receptor beta chains below was sequenced from the same sample in a study of cytomegalovirus exposure and HLA in healthy donors. The PCR made use of 60 Vbeta and 13 Jbeta primers. The assay was immunoSEQ multiplex PCR, and TCRdb's table has in-frame clones only and misses some. In the table there are hundreds of thousands of clones, about 80% of which are singletons. The sequenced material came from PBMCs. The receptors derive from a man in his forties in good health and CMV-seropositive.

This rearrangement joins TRBV6-6 to TRBJ2-3; possible D gene TRBD2, 5 bases. V lost 8 bases, J lost 1 base, and 16 bases lay in between. CDR1 is MNHNY and CDR2 is SVGAGI in the germline V gene (reference sequence). The CDR3 is 15 residues long. CDR3 region: CASGETGLGTDTQYF. As DNA, the CDR3 is TGTGCCAGCGGGGAAACGGGATTAGGCACAGATACGCAGTATTTT.

V is TRBV7-8 and J is TRBJ2-4; a possible D gene is TRBD2 (6 bases). The V gene's germline CDR1 is SGHVS and CDR2 FQNEAQ. Trimming took 1 base from V and 7 from J, leaving 14 bases between them. This CDR3 contains 15 residues. In DNA, the CDR3 is TGTGCCAGCAGCTTAGACCCGGGAGCCGGGAACATTCAGTACTTC. Protein product: CASSLDPGAGNIQYF.

The V call is TRBV13, the J call TRBJ1-2; D is possibly TRBD1 (5 bases). Trimming took 4 bases from V and 7 from J, leaving 16 bases between them. The length of the CDR3 is 14 residues. In germline, CDR1 is PRHDT, CDR2 FYEKMQ (reference sequence). CDR3 DNA sequence: TGTGCCAGCAGCTCCAGGGCCGAAGGGCTTGGCTACACCTTC. This gives the protein CASSSRAEGLGYTF.

This chain joins TRBV28 and TRBJ1-1; D gene unclear. The length of the CDR3 is 12 residues. Between the trimmed V and J ends, which lost 4 bases and 6 bases, there was a span of 9 bases. From germline, CDR1 is MDHEN and CDR2 SYDVKM. DNA of the CDR3: TGTGCCAGCAGTTCCTTAAGCGCTGAAGCTTTCTTT. This sequence encodes CASSSLSAEAFF. Full variable domain (rest looked up from reference TRBV28 and TRBJ1-1): DVKVTQSSRYLVKRTGEKVFLECVQDMDHENMFWYRQDPGLGLRLIYFSYDVKMKEKGDIPEGYSVSREKKERFSLILESASTNQTSMYLCASSSLSAEAFFGQGTRLTVV.

The chain employs TRBV6-1 and TRBJ1-6; 9 bases align to TRBD1. CDR3 length: 15 amino acids. V was clipped by 3 bases and J by 7 bases; unmatched bases: 4. The germline V gene encodes CDR1 MNHNS and CDR2 SASEGT. The CDR3 protein is CASSDQGQGNSPLHF. In nucleotides, the CDR3 is TGTGCCAGCAGTGACCAGGGACAGGGAAATTCACCCCTCCACTTT.

The chain couples TRBV30 to TRBJ2-6; the D gene is possibly TRBD2 (5 bases). V was clipped by 6 bases and J by 2 bases, with 8 bases between them. CDR1 and CDR2 (germline): GTSNPN, SVGIG (reference sequence). The CDR3 runs 13 residues. The CDR3, as DNA: TGTGCCTGTAACGGGGCTGGGGCCAACGTCCTGACTTTC. This encodes CACNGAGANVLTF.

This clone was counted once. V usage is TRBV9 and J usage is TRBJ1-1; 8 bases are a match to TRBD1. Trimming at V came to 3 bases and at J to 6 bases, leaving 4 bases not matched to a gene. Germline CDR1 is SGDLS and CDR2 is YYNGEE. The CDR3 runs 13 residues. The CDR3 region is CASSAPGGPEAFF. The CDR3 coding sequence is TGTGCCAGCAGCGCACCAGGGGGCCCTGAAGCTTTCTTT.

This chain links TRBV19 with TRBJ2-4; no definite D call. Trimming cost V 0 bases and J 3 bases, with 15 bases left between them. Germline V gene data show CDR1 as LNHDA and CDR2 as SQIVND (reference sequence). The CDR3 length is 17 residues. Here the CDR3 DNA reads TGTGCCAGTAGTATAGATCCCAGAGGCTCTCGCAAAAACATTCAGTACTTC. This gives the protein CASSIDPRGSRKNIQYF. Variable domain in full (rest from reference TRBV19 and TRBJ2-4): DGGITQSPKYLFRKEGQNVTLSCEQNLNHDAMYWYRQDPGQGLRLIYYSQIVNDFQKGDIAEGYSVSREKKESFPLTVTSAQKNPTAFYLCASSIDPRGSRKNIQYFGAGTRLSVL.

In its sample, this clone was seen a few times. V gene TRBV9 combines with J gene TRBJ2-3, with 12 positions matching TRBD2. V lost 4 bases, J lost 3 bases, and 3 bases stayed unmatched. Germline V gives CDR1 SGDLS, CDR2 YYNGEE. The CDR3 is 15 residues long. The CDR3 loop is CASSTTSGSTDTQYF. The DNA for the CDR3 is TGTGCCAGCAGCACGACTAGCGGGAGTACAGATACGCAGTATTTT. Combining the CDR3 with reference TRBV9 and TRBJ2-3 gives the whole variable domain DSGVTQTPKHLITATGQRVTLRCSPRSGDLSVYWYQQSLDQGLQFLIQYYNGEERAKGNILERFSAQQFPDLHSELNLSSLELGDSALYFCASSTTSGSTDTQYFGPGTRLTVL.

The chain carries TRBV5-1 and TRBJ2-7; D may be TRBD2 (6 bases). Germline CDR1 SGHRS, CDR2 YFSETQ. This CDR3 is 16 amino acids long. Trimming removed 5 bases at V and 0 bases at J, with 18 bases between. This chain's CDR3 is CASRTSSAASSYEQYF. DNA of the CDR3: TGCGCCAGCAGAACATCTAGCGCCGCGAGCTCCTACGAGCAGTACTTC.

V gene TRBV11-2 combines with J gene TRBJ2-7, with D possibly matching TRBD2 (6 bases). The CDR3 covers 15 residues. The V end was cut by 4 bases, the J end by 7 bases, with 20 bases between. Germline-derived CDR1 and CDR2 are SGHAT and FQNNGV. The CDR3 spells CASSSPPASVWEQYV. The CDR3 region has the DNA TGTGCCAGCAGCTCCCCCCCGGCTAGCGTTTGGGAGCAGTACGTC.

V is TRBV18 and J is TRBJ1-5; TRBD1 is a possible D gene (5 bases). This CDR3 has 15 amino acids. V was cut by 2 bases and J by 1 base, with 9 bases left in between. Germline CDR1 is KGHSH and CDR2 is LQKENI. CDR3 in DNA: TGTGCCAGCTCACCAGCAGGGCTAAGCAATCAGCCCCAGCATTTT. It is translated as CASSPAGLSNQPQHF.

This chain connects TRBV5-4 to TRBJ2-3; 7 bases are shared with TRBD2. This CDR3 spans 18 amino acids. Losses at the gene ends were 3 bases for V and 1 base for J; bases not matched to a gene: 14. Germline-derived CDR1 and CDR2 are SGHNT and YYREEE (reference sequence). Here the CDR3 DNA reads TGTGCCAGCAGCTCGCAAACCCTAGCGGTGGGGGGCACAGATACGCAGTATTTT. It is translated as CASSSQTLAVGGTDTQYF.

The chain uses TRBV4-1 and TRBJ2-7; maybe TRBD1 (6 bases). CDR1 and CDR2 (germline): MGHRA, YSYEKL. Trimming took off 5 bases at V and 3 bases at J, with 14 bases between the two ends. The CDR3 runs 14 residues. The CDR3 loop reads CASSATGQSYEQYV. The CDR3 DNA follows: TGCGCCAGCAGCGCCACGGGACAAAGCTACGAGCAGTACGTC.

The chain uses TRBV30 and TRBJ2-7, with 15 bases aligning to TRBD2. The ends lost 2 bases at V and 4 bases at J; junction bases unmatched: 9. There are 17 residues in the CDR3. CDR1 GTSNPN and CDR2 SVGIG come from the germline V gene (reference sequence). CDR3 sequence reads: CAWSPGQGLAGGYEQYV. CDR3 DNA: TGTGCCTGGAGTCCCGGTCAGGGACTAGCGGGAGGTTACGAGCAGTACGTC.

The chain combines TRBV9 with TRBJ2-2; 7 nucleotides match TRBD2. The length of the CDR3 is 17 residues. Germline CDR1 SGDLS, CDR2 YYNGEE. The V gene end was trimmed by 0 bases and the J gene end by 0 bases; junction bases not matched to a gene: 5. This CDR3 is CASSVASGTTNTGELFF. The CDR3 coding sequence is TGTGCCAGCAGCGTAGCAAGCGGGACTACGAACACCGGGGAGCTGTTTTTT.

In its sample, this clone was seen once. The chain combines TRBV7-9 with TRBJ2-3; D is perhaps TRBD1 (6 bases). The CDR3 spans 13 residues. Trimming cost V 3 bases and J 7 bases, with 11 bases left between them. CDR1 is SEHNR and CDR2 is FQNEAQ in the germline V gene (reference sequence). Here the CDR3 DNA reads TGTGCCAGCAGCTTCTGGACAGCCTATACGCAGTATTTT. It encodes CASSFWTAYTQYF.

This rearrangement joins TRBV19 to TRBJ1-1, with D possibly being TRBD1 (5 bases). This CDR3 has 14 residues. V was shortened by 4 bases and J by 1 base, with 10 bases between the two germline ends. The germline V gene encodes CDR1 LNHDA and CDR2 SQIVND (reference sequence). As DNA, the CDR3 is TGTGCCAGTAGTAGCGGGGCCTGGAACACTGAAGCTTTCTTT. Translation: CASSSGAWNTEAFF.

The rearrangement uses TRBV7-2 and TRBJ2-7; 10 nucleotides align to TRBD2. Trimming cost V 5 bases and J 3 bases; bases outside gene matches: 4. Germline V gene sequence: CDR1 SGHTA, CDR2 FQGNSA. CDR3 length: 14 residues. CDR3 in DNA: TGTGCCAGCAGCCACCAGCGGGAGGGCTACGAGCAGTACTTC. Residues: CASSHQREGYEQYF. Supplemented by reference TRBV7-2 and TRBJ2-7, the full variable domain reads GAGVSQSPSNKVTEKGKDVELRCDPISGHTALYWYRQSLGQGLEFLIYFQGNSAPDKSGLPSDRFSAERTGGSVSTLTIQRTQQEDSAVYLCASSHQREGYEQYFGPGTRLTVT.

As concerns this clone: Other DNA sequences in the sample encode the same CDR3. This chain links TRBV5-1 with TRBJ2-3, with D possibly being TRBD2 (6 bases). Trimming cost V 5 bases and J 0 bases, with 13 bases left between them. The CDR3 has 15 amino acids. Per the germline V gene, CDR1 is SGHRS and CDR2 is YFSETQ. The CDR3 nucleotides read TGCGCCAGCAGTCCTGGAGGGACCAGCACAGATACGCAGTATTTT. Translating it yields CASSPGGTSTDTQYF.

This chain uses TRBV6-1 with TRBJ1-5; TRBD1 might be the D (6 bases). Trimming removed 0 bases from V and 4 bases from J, with 10 bases in between. The length of the CDR3 is 15 residues. The germline V gene encodes CDR1 MNHNS and CDR2 SASEGT. As DNA, the CDR3 is TGTGCCAGCAGTGAAGCCGGGAGGGGGAATCAGCCCCAGCATTTT. Its protein product is CASSEAGRGNQPQHF.

The rearrangement joins TRBV6-5 to TRBJ1-1; weak D call: TRBD1 (5 bases). In germline, CDR1 is MNHEY, CDR2 SVGAGI. Trimming stripped 7 bases from V and 4 bases from J, with 16 bases between. CDR3 length equals 14 residues. The CDR3 is CASTQGSRSTEAFF. CDR3 coding DNA: TGTGCCAGCACTCAGGGAAGTCGGAGCACTGAAGCTTTCTTT.

The gene calls are TRBV7-9 and TRBJ2-2; maybe TRBD2 (6 bases). The germline V gene encodes CDR1 SEHNR and CDR2 FQNEAQ (reference sequence). This CDR3 is 16 amino acids long. V was trimmed by 5 bases and J by 6 bases, leaving 19 bases between them. The CDR3 loop is CASSKGTPLAAGELFF. The DNA for the CDR3 is TGTGCCAGCAGCAAGGGGACTCCTCTAGCAGCCGGGGAGCTGTTTTTT.

The chain recombines TRBV9 with TRBJ1-1, with 9 bases identical to TRBD1. Per the germline V gene, CDR1 is SGDLS and CDR2 is YYNGEE. The CDR3 is 15 residues long. Trimming cost V 1 base and J 1 base; bases outside gene matches: 2. Written as DNA, the CDR3 is TGTGCCAGCAGCGTAACAGGGGGCAAGAACACTGAAGCTTTCTTT. The encoded protein is CASSVTGGKNTEAFF.

J is TRBJ1-5 and V is TRBV11-3, with D perhaps TRBD1 (6 bases). Trimming left V 4 bases short and J 0 bases short, with 13 bases between. The CDR3 totals 16 residues. Germline loops: CDR1 SGHNT, CDR2 YENEEA. CDR3 nucleotides: TGTGCCAGCAGCTCCCAGGGGTCCTATAGCAATCAGCCCCAGCATTTT. It specifies CASSSQGSYSNQPQHF.

The chain combines TRBV7-2 with TRBJ1-5, with D perhaps matching TRBD1 (6 bases). The V and J ends lost 5 bases and 5 bases respectively, with 16 bases between them. The CDR3 runs 15 residues. Germline V gene sequence: CDR1 SGHTA, CDR2 FQGNSA. The CDR3 DNA sequence: TGTGCCAGCAGCCTAACCCCAGGGGCTCATCAGCCCCAGCATTTT. Its protein is CASSLTPGAHQPQHF.